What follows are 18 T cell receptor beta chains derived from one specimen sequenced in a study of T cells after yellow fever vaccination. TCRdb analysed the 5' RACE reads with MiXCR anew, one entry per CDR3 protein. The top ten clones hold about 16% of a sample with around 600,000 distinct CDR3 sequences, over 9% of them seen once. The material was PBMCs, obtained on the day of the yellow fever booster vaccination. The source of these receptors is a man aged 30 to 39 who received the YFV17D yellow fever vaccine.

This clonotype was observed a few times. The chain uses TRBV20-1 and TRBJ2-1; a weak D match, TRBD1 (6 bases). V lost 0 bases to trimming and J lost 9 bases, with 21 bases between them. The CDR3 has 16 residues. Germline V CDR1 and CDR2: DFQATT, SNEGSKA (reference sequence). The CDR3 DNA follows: TGCAGTGCTAGAGATTCTCGGACAGTTTCGGGTAGTGAGCAGTTCTTC. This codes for CSARDSRTVSGSEQFF.

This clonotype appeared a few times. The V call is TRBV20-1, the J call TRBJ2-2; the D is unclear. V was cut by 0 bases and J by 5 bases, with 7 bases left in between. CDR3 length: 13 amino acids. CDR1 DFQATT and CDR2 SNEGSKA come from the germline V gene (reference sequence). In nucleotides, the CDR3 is TGCAGTGCTAGAGATGGGATAACCGGGGAGCTGTTTTTT. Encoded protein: CSARDGITGELFF.

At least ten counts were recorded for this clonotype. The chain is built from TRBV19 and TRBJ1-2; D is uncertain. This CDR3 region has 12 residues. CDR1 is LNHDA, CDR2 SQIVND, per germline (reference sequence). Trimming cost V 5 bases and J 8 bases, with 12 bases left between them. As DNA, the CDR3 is TGTGCCAGTAGTGTCCCCGGGGAAGGCTACACCTTC. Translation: CASSVPGEGYTF. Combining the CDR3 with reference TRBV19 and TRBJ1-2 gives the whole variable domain DGGITQSPKYLFRKEGQNVTLSCEQNLNHDAMYWYRQDPGQGLRLIYYSQIVNDFQKGDIAEGYSVSREKKESFPLTVTSAQKNPTAFYLCASSVPGEGYTFGSGTRLTVV.

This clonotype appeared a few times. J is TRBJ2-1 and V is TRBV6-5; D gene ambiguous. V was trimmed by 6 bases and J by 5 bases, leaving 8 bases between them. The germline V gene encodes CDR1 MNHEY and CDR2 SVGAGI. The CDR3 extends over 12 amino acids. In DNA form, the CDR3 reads TGTGCCAGCAGAAAATACCACAATGAGCAGTTCTTC. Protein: CASRKYHNEQFF.

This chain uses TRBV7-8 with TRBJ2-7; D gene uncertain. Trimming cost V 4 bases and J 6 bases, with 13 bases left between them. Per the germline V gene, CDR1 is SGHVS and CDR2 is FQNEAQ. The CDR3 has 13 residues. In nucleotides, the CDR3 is TGTGCCAGCAGCTCAAGGGTGGGGATCGAGCAGTACTTC. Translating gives CASSSRVGIEQYF.

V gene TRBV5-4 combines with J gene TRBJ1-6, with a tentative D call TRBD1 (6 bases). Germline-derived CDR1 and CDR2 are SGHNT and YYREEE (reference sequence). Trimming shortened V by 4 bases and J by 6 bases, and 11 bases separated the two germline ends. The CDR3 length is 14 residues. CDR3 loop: CASSQGQINSPLHF. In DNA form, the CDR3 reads TGTGCCAGCAGCCAGGGACAAATTAATTCACCCCTCCACTTT.

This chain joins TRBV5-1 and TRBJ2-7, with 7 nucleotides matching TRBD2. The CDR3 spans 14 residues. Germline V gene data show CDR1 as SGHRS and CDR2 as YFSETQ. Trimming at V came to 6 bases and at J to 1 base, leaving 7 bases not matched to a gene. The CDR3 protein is CASKPSGNSYEQYF. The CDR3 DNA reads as TGCGCCAGCAAGCCTAGCGGTAATTCCTACGAGCAGTACTTC. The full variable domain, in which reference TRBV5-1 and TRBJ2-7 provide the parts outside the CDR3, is KAGVTQTPRYLIKTRGQQVTLSCSPISGHRSVSWYQQTPGQGLQFLFEYFSETQRNKGNFPGRFSGRQFSNSRSEMNVSTLELGDSALYLCASKPSGNSYEQYFGPGTRLTVT.

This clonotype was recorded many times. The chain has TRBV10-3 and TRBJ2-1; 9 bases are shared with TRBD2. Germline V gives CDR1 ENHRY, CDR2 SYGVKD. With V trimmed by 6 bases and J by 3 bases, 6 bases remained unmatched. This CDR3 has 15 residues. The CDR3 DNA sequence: TGTGCCATCAGAGGCGGGGGGGAGGGCTACAATGAGCAGTTCTTC. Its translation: CAIRGGGEGYNEQFF.

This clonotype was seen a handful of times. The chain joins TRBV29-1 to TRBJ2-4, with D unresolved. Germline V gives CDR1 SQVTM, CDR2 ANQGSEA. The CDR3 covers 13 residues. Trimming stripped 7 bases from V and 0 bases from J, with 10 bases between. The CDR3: CSGLTVAKNIQYF. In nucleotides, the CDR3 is TGCAGCGGGTTGACCGTAGCCAAAAACATTCAGTACTTC.

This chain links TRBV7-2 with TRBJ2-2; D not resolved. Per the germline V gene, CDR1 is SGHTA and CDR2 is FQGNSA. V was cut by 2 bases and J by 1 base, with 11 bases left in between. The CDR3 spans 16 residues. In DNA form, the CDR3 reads TGTGCCAGCAGCTTATACTCCTCAGGGAACACCGGGGAGCTGTTTTTT. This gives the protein CASSLYSSGNTGELFF.

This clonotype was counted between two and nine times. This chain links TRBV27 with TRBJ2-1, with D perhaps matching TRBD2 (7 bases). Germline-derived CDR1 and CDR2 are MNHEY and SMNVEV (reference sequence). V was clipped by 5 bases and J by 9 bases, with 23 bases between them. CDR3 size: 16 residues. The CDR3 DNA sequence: TGTGCCAGCAGTCCCCCGACTAGCAGGGGACCCGGTGAGCAGTTCTTC. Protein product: CASSPPTSRGPGEQFF.

CDR3 DNA sequence: TGTGCCACCAGCAGAGTGGGGGGTGGTGGCAATCAGCCCCAGCATTTT. It encodes CATSRVGGGGNQPQHF. This chain links TRBV15 with TRBJ1-5, with D possibly TRBD1 on 5 matching bases. The germline V gene has CDR1 LNHNV and CDR2 YYDKDF (reference sequence). V lost 1 base, J lost 2 bases, and 12 bases lay in between. The CDR3 has 16 amino acids.

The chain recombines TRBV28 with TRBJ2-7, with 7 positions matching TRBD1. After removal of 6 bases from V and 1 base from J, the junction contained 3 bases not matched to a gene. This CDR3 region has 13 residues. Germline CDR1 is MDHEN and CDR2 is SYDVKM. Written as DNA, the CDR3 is TGTGCCAGCAGGTCGGGACAGTCCTACGAGCAGTACTTC. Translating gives CASRSGQSYEQYF.

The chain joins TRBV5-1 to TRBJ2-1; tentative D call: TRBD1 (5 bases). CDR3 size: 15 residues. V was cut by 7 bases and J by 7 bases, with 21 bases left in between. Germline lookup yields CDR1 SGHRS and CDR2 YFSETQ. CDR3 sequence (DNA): TGCGCCAGCTTCCTCGGGCCTCTGGGGCCTAATGAGCAGTTCTTC. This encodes CASFLGPLGPNEQFF.

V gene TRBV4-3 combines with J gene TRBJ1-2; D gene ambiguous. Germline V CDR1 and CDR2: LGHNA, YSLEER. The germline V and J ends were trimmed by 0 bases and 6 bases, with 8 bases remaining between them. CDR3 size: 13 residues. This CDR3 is CASSQDKLDGYTF. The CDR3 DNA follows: TGCGCCAGCAGCCAAGATAAACTGGATGGCTACACCTTC.

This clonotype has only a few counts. CDR3 protein: CASSLEAGNYEQYF. The DNA of the CDR3 is TGTGCCAGCAGCTTAGAGGCAGGGAACTACGAGCAGTACTTC. This sequence joins TRBV7-2 and TRBJ2-7; possible D gene TRBD1, 5 bases. V lost 1 base and J lost 3, with 10 bases in between. The V gene's germline CDR1 is SGHTA and CDR2 FQGNSA. There are 14 residues in the CDR3.

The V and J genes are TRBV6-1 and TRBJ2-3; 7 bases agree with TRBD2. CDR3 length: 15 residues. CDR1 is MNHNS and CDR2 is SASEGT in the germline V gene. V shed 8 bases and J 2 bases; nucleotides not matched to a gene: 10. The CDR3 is CASSQAGTNTDTQYF. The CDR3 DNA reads TGTGCCAGCTCTCAAGCGGGAACTAACACAGATACGCAGTATTTT.

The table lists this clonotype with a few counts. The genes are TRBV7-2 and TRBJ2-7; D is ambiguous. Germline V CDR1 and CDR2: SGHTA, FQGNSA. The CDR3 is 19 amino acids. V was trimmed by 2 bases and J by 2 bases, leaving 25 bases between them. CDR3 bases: TGTGCCAGCAGCTTATCGTCTTCTGGGTATAGGACGGTTCCCTACGAGCAGTACTTC. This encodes CASSLSSSGYRTVPYEQYF.